The 22 T cell receptor beta chains given below trace back to one sample, sequenced in a study of cytomegalovirus exposure and HLA in healthy donors. PCR involved 60 Vbeta and 13 Jbeta primers. Here immunoSEQ multiplex PCR was the method, and the copy in TCRdb shows in-frame clones only, minus some. The table shows 98,000 or so clones, with over 60% occurring only once. Sample: PBMCs. These receptors were collected from a female donor in good health and CMV-seronegative.

The chain recombines TRBV2 with TRBJ1-2; 8 positions agree with TRBD1. Germline lookup yields CDR1 SNHLY and CDR2 FYNNEI. Trimming took 6 bases from V and 4 from J; bases not matched to a gene: 10. There are 15 residues in the CDR3. The CDR3 nucleotides are TGTGCCAGCAGCCCGCTTCAGGGGGCCTCCTATGGCTACACCTTC. It is translated as CASSPLQGASYGYTF. The full variable domain, rest sourced from reference TRBV2 and TRBJ1-2, is EPEVTQTPSHQVTQMGQEVILRCVPISNHLYFYWYRQILGQKVEFLVSFYNNEISEKSEIFDDQFSVERPDGSNFTLKIRSTKLEDSAMYFCASSPLQGASYGYTFGSGTRLTVV.

The rearrangement links TRBV15 to TRBJ2-2; TRBD2 is a possible D gene (7 bases). The length of the CDR3 is 17 residues. Germline V gene lookup returns CDR1 LNHNV and CDR2 YYDKDF (reference sequence). Trimming cost V 1 base and J 5 bases, with 17 bases left between them. Written as DNA, the CDR3 is TGTGCCACCAGCAGAGTCAAGGGGGGAGGGCCAACCGGGGAGCTGTTTTTT. Translation gives CATSRVKGGGPTGELFF.

The chain uses TRBV19 and TRBJ2-2, with no clear D. This CDR3 is 15 amino acids long. CDR1 is LNHDA and CDR2 is SQIVND in the germline V gene (reference sequence). V lost 0 bases and J lost 2, with 7 bases in between. CDR3 DNA sequence: TGTGCCAGTAGTATAGAGGGCCGAAACACCGGGGAGCTGTTTTTT. Translation: CASSIEGRNTGELFF. Full variable domain (remainder filled in from reference TRBV19 and TRBJ2-2): DGGITQSPKYLFRKEGQNVTLSCEQNLNHDAMYWYRQDPGQGLRLIYYSQIVNDFQKGDIAEGYSVSREKKESFPLTVTSAQKNPTAFYLCASSIEGRNTGELFFGEGSRLTVL.

V usage is TRBV6-1 and J usage is TRBJ1-4; D remains ambiguous. CDR3 size: 11 residues. V dropped 9 bases and J dropped 8 bases, with 10 bases sitting between them. Germline assignment: CDR1 MNHNS and CDR2 SASEGT. As DNA, the CDR3 is TGTGCCAGAAGAAGGGAGGAAAAACTGTTTTTT. Residues: CARRREEKLFF.

The genes are TRBV15 and TRBJ1-2; D remains ambiguous. The CDR3 length is 14 residues. V was shortened by 1 base and J by 4 bases, with 10 bases between the two germline ends. Germline V CDR1 and CDR2: LNHNV, YYDKDF (reference sequence). The CDR3 bases are TGTGCCACCAGCAGAGGAGAGCGGGCCTATGGCTACACCTTC. Amino acid sequence: CATSRGERAYGYTF.

This chain uses TRBV12-5 with TRBJ2-1; D is perhaps TRBD1 (6 bases). Germline assignment: CDR1 LGHNT and CDR2 FRNRAP. CDR3 length: 13 amino acids. V was clipped by 3 bases and J by 7 bases, with 10 bases between them. The DNA for the CDR3 is TGTGCTAGTGGTTTCCAGGGGCTGAATGAGCAGTTCTTC. Its protein product is CASGFQGLNEQFF. Together with reference TRBV12-5 and TRBJ2-1, the CDR3 gives the full variable domain: DARVTQTPRHKVTEMGQEVTMRCQPILGHNTVFWYRQTMMQGLELLAYFRNRAPLDDSGMPKDRFSAEMPDATLATLKIQPSEPRDSAVYFCASGFQGLNEQFFGPGTRLTVL.

For this clone: One end of the junction is discordant with germline, which a read error may explain. The J gene is TRBJ2-2, the V gene TRBV7-9, with TRBD1 matching 9 bases. Germline CDR1 and CDR2: SEHNR and FQNEAQ (reference sequence). This CDR3 spans 15 amino acids. The DNA for the CDR3 is TGTTCCAGCAGTCCGGGACAGGGAAACACCGGGGAGCTGTTTTTT. Residues: CSSSPGQGNTGELFF. Looking up the rest from reference TRBV7-9 and TRBJ2-2 gives the full variable domain: DTGVSQNPRHKITKRGQNVTFRCDPISEHNRLYWYRQTLGQGPEFLTYFQNEAQLEKSRLLSDRFSAERPKGSFSTLEIQRTEQGDSAMYLCSSSPGQGNTGELFFGEGSRLTVL.

The rearrangement links TRBV21-1 to TRBJ2-7; the table names TRBD1, a call not compared with the DNA. TRBV21-1 is deemed a pseudogene. This CDR3 region has 12 residues. The CDR3, as DNA: TGTGCCAGCAGCAAATTACAGGCAGGGGACGCAGTC. It encodes CASSKLQAGDAV.

V gene TRBV5-1 combines with J gene TRBJ2-2, with 10 nucleotides matching TRBD1. The CDR3 extends over 15 amino acids. Trimming took 5 bases from V and 8 from J; bases not matched to a gene: 9. CDR1 SGHRS and CDR2 YFSETQ come from the germline V gene. The CDR3 reads CASSVDRGRIGELFF. The CDR3 DNA reads as TGCGCCAGCAGTGTCGACAGGGGGCGAATAGGGGAGCTGTTTTTT.

The chain is built from TRBV7-9 and TRBJ2-7, with D uncertain. The germline CDR1 and CDR2 sequences are SEHNR and FQNEAQ (reference sequence). This CDR3 is 14 amino acids long. Trimming removed 1 base at V and 0 bases at J, with 7 bases between. The chain's CDR3 is CASSLGLSSYEQYF. The CDR3 bases are TGTGCCAGCAGCTTAGGACTGAGCTCCTACGAGCAGTACTTC.

This clone was seen only a few times. The chain uses TRBV7-2 and TRBJ1-2; D unresolved. The CDR3 covers 14 residues. Germline-derived CDR1 and CDR2 are SGHTA and FQGNSA. V dropped 1 base and J dropped 2 bases, with 8 bases sitting between them. The CDR3 DNA reads TGTGCCAGCAGCTTAGGCAGAGGGAACTATGGCTACACCTTC. It translates to CASSLGRGNYGYTF.

This chain links TRBV15 with TRBJ1-2, with TRBD1 as a possible D gene (5 bases). The V gene's germline CDR1 is LNHNV and CDR2 YYDKDF (reference sequence). Trimming removed 0 bases from V and 5 bases from J, with 13 bases in between. The CDR3 is 15 amino acids. The CDR3 DNA sequence: TGTGCCACCAGCAGAGATAAGGGGAGGGAGTATGGCTACACCTTC. Its protein product is CATSRDKGREYGYTF.

In the case of this clone: The sample contains more than one DNA sequence encoding this CDR3. V is TRBV4-1 and J is TRBJ2-5; no firm D call. Per germline, CDR1 MGHRA and CDR2 YSYEKL. The CDR3 is 12 amino acids. Trimming took off 1 base at V and 4 bases at J, with 4 bases between the two ends. This CDR3 is CASSQVRETQYF. DNA for the CDR3: TGCGCCAGCAGCCAAGTCCGAGAGACCCAGTACTTC.

The V call is TRBV5-1, the J call TRBJ2-3; 7 positions match TRBD1. The CDR3 totals 15 residues. V gave up 0 bases and J gave up 5 bases; unmatched junction bases: 6. The V gene's germline CDR1 is SGHRS and CDR2 YFSETQ. CDR3 loop: CASSLGDHRGDTQYF. DNA for the CDR3: TGCGCCAGCAGCTTGGGCGACCACAGGGGAGATACGCAGTATTTT.

The chain has TRBV6-5 and TRBJ1-2; TRBD1 matches at 7 bases. Germline V gene data show CDR1 as MNHEY and CDR2 as SVGAGI. V lost 0 bases to trimming and J lost 4 bases; unmatched junction nucleotides: 5. The CDR3 consists of 15 residues. This CDR3 is CASSYSMTGPYGYTF. In DNA form, the CDR3 reads TGTGCCAGCAGTTACTCGATGACAGGGCCCTATGGCTACACCTTC.

The V and J genes are TRBV28 and TRBJ1-1; maybe TRBD1 (6 bases). The ends were cut back, 6 bases at V and 7 bases at J, with 18 bases in the middle. The CDR3 sequence is 14 residues long. CDR1 is MDHEN, CDR2 SYDVKM, per germline. CDR3 residues: CASRTTGRAFEAFF. The CDR3 coding sequence is TGTGCCAGCAGAACCACAGGGAGGGCGTTTGAAGCTTTCTTT.

The chain combines TRBV7-9 with TRBJ1-2; D uncertain. V lost 7 bases and J lost 5, with 20 bases in between. Germline-derived CDR1 and CDR2 are SEHNR and FQNEAQ (reference sequence). The CDR3 totals 15 residues. The CDR3 DNA reads TGTGCCAGCACCGGGAACGGTAAATTCGCTTATGGCTACACCTTC. It encodes CASTGNGKFAYGYTF.

The V and J genes are TRBV2 and TRBJ2-1; no firm D call. The ends were cut back, 7 bases at V and 0 bases at J, with 10 bases in the middle. CDR1 and CDR2 (germline): SNHLY, FYNNEI. The CDR3 length is 14 residues. CDR3 bases: TGTGCCAGCATGGAGATTAGCTCCTACAATGAGCAGTTCTTC. Translating it yields CASMEISSYNEQFF.

The chain recombines TRBV6-5 with TRBJ2-1; 7 nucleotides agree with TRBD1. V was pared by 2 bases and J by 5 bases, with 9 bases of the junction left unmatched. The V gene's germline CDR1 is MNHEY and CDR2 SVGAGI. The CDR3 has 16 residues. Written as DNA, the CDR3 is TGTGCCAGCAGTTACGAGGGGGCCTTGCACCACAATGAGCAGTTCTTC. Encoded protein: CASSYEGALHHNEQFF.

The genes are TRBV6-5 and TRBJ2-5; the D is unclear. V dropped 5 bases and J dropped 2 bases, with 9 bases sitting between them. This CDR3 comprises 13 residues. Germline CDR1 and CDR2: MNHEY and SVGAGI. CDR3: CASSNTLQETQYF. CDR3 DNA sequence: TGTGCCAGCAGTAATACTTTACAAGAGACCCAGTACTTC.

The CDR3 DNA sequence: TGCGCCAGCAGCTTGGTTTGGCAGGGGACTGAAGCTTTCTTT. It codes for CASSLVWQGTEAFF. The chain combines TRBV5-1 with TRBJ1-1; tentatively, D is TRBD1 (6 bases). The germline V gene has CDR1 SGHRS and CDR2 YFSETQ. Trimming removed 0 bases at V and 5 bases at J, with 11 bases between. The CDR3 consists of 14 residues.

This chain uses TRBV11-3 with TRBJ2-4, with unresolved D. The V end was cut by 3 bases, the J end by 3 bases, with 6 bases between. This CDR3 region has 13 residues. Germline loops: CDR1 SGHNT, CDR2 YENEEA. CDR3 region: CASSLNSKNIQYF. The CDR3 DNA reads as TGTGCCAGCAGCTTGAACAGCAAAAACATTCAGTACTTC.